This record concerns one TCR beta chain sequence. What it recognizes is unknown. This sample was included in a study of CD8 T cell repertoires and HIV-1 epitope variants. Across the study: Twenty-five autologous and known Gag and Nef epitope variant peptides each stimulated T cells separately. IL-2, IL-7 and IL-15 were added on days 3 and 7 of 10-day cultures.

General study points: Six of nine antigen-specific clonotypes appeared cross-reactive to autologous or escape variants.

Sequenced by immunoSEQ multiplex PCR; TCRdb stores in-frame clones only, minus some. Among under 7,000 clones listed, around 60% were seen once. This CDR3 contains 13 residues. Germline-derived CDR1 and CDR2 are MNHEY and SVGAGI. V lost 4 bases and J lost 8; bases outside the gene matches: 5. This TCR was sampled from a male donor with HIV. The specimen sequenced was cultured CD8+ T cells derived from PBMCs. The J gene is TRBJ2-1, the V gene TRBV6-5; 7 bases line up with TRBD2. The chain's CDR3 is CASSSPGGDEQFF. The CDR3 nucleotides read TGTGCCAGCAGTTCCCCGGGAGGCGATGAGCAGTTCTTC.